A selection of T cell receptor beta chains follows, all from one sample in a study of T cell responses to AZD1222 COVID-19 vaccine. Repertoires were generated with immunoSEQ multiplex PCR, while TCRdb's copy carries only in-frame clones and drops some. The sample includes around 140,000 clones, 85% to 90% of them seen just once. The specimen comprised peripheral blood, sampled on day 0 of AZD1222 vaccination. These receptors all come from an adult in good health. Both conserved end residues are part of each CDR3. Rows may omit the clone size; those that give it use once, few, many or a size class.

V gene: TRBV6-4
J gene: TRBJ2-2
clone size: NA
CDR3 protein: CASSDEGNTGELFF

V gene: TRBV28
J gene: TRBJ2-6
clone size: NA
CDR3 protein: CASKISGANVLTF

V gene: TRBV5-4
J gene: TRBJ1-1
clone size: NA
CDR3 protein: CASSPDRNPLVAFF

V gene: TRBV4-1
J gene: TRBJ1-2
clone size: NA
CDR3 protein: CASSQVTGHYYGYTF

V gene: TRBV4-1
J gene: TRBJ2-7
clone size: NA
CDR3 protein: CASRPTSGSRYEQYF

V gene: TRBV9
J gene: TRBJ2-2
clone size: NA
CDR3 protein: CASSVDGEATGELFF

V gene: TRBV18
J gene: TRBJ1-5
clone size: NA
CDR3 protein: CASSSTGQKNQPQHF

V gene: TRBV16
J gene: TRBJ1-1
clone size: NA
CDR3 protein: CASSRQGGGMNTEAFF

V gene: TRBV19
J gene: TRBJ1-5
clone size: NA
CDR3 protein: CASKPGGNQPQHF

V gene: TRBV6-2/TRBV6-3
J gene: TRBJ2-7
clone size: NA
CDR3 protein: CASSFPSYEQYF

V gene: TRBV6-5
J gene: TRBJ2-1
clone size: NA
CDR3 protein: CASSTDWAVEQFF

V gene: TRBV30
J gene: TRBJ2-7
clone size: NA
CDR3 protein: CAWLAGNTYEQYF

V gene: TRBV7-2
J gene: TRBJ2-7
clone size: NA
CDR3 protein: CASSPYLRTYEQYF

V gene: TRBV5-6
J gene: TRBJ2-5
clone size: NA
CDR3 protein: CASSLQETQYF

V gene: TRBV19
J gene: TRBJ2-1
clone size: few
CDR3 protein: CASSMTSGTYNEQFF

V gene: TRBV7-9
J gene: TRBJ2-2
clone size: few
CDR3 protein: CASSLWLAGVTGELFF

V gene: TRBV10-3
J gene: TRBJ1-2
clone size: NA
CDR3 protein: CAISGVSGTYGYTF

V gene: TRBV19
J gene: TRBJ2-2
clone size: NA
CDR3 protein: CASTLDRALNTGELFF

V gene: TRBV12-3/TRBV12-4
J gene: TRBJ1-1
clone size: NA
CDR3 protein: CASLQGTEAFF

V gene: TRBV30
J gene: TRBJ1-1
clone size: many
CDR3 protein: CAWNGIPNTEAFF

V gene: TRBV7-6
J gene: TRBJ2-7
clone size: NA
CDR3 protein: CASSSGPQLPYEQYF

V gene: TRBV18
J gene: TRBJ1-1
clone size: NA
CDR3 protein: CASSPQATGRYMNTEAFF

V gene: TRBV4-1
J gene: TRBJ2-2
clone size: NA
CDR3 protein: CASSQEAWEGGTGELFF

V gene: TRBV12-3/TRBV12-4
J gene: TRBJ2-2
clone size: NA
CDR3 protein: CASTDTDTGELFF

V gene: TRBV28
J gene: TRBJ1-1
clone size: NA
CDR3 protein: CASSPAGGSVNTEAFF

V gene: TRBV7-9
J gene: TRBJ2-7
clone size: NA
CDR3 protein: CASSRREGSPYEQYF

V gene: TRBV5-1
J gene: TRBJ1-2
clone size: NA
CDR3 protein: CASSSEGYGYTF

V gene: TRBV5-1
J gene: TRBJ1-3
clone size: NA
CDR3 protein: CASSREGSGNTIYF

V gene: TRBV6-1
J gene: TRBJ2-1
clone size: NA
CDR3 protein: CASSKGTSGRRYNEQFF

V gene: TRBV7-2
J gene: TRBJ1-2
clone size: NA
CDR3 protein: CASGNRNRYGYTF

V gene: TRBV24-1
J gene: TRBJ2-1
clone size: once
CDR3 protein: CATSVLGAGGKPNEQFF

V gene: TRBV3-1/TRBV3-2
J gene: TRBJ1-5
clone size: NA
CDR3 protein: CASSPGTWNQPQHF

V gene: TRBV4-2
J gene: TRBJ1-2
clone size: NA
CDR3 protein: CASSQAAQNDGYTF

V gene: TRBV29-1
J gene: TRBJ2-1
clone size: once
CDR3 protein: CSVFPSSGEQFF

V gene: TRBV7-3
J gene: TRBJ2-2
clone size: NA
CDR3 protein: CASTRTPNTGELFF

V gene: TRBV5-4
J gene: TRBJ1-2
clone size: NA
CDR3 protein: CASSLRAGPGYGYTF

V gene: TRBV7-2
J gene: TRBJ1-2
clone size: NA
CDR3 protein: CASSLRDKWGGYTF

V gene: TRBV10-1
J gene: TRBJ2-5
clone size: NA
CDR3 protein: CASSEGLGTPRETQYF

V gene: TRBV7-9
J gene: TRBJ2-1
clone size: NA
CDR3 protein: CASSSGQVNEQFF

V gene: TRBV11-2
J gene: TRBJ2-3
clone size: NA
CDR3 protein: CASSLVSGVDTQYF